Following are 26 T cell receptor beta chains from one sample sequenced in a study of cytotoxic CD8 clonotypes in ibrutinib-treated CLL. Assay used: immunoSEQ multiplex PCR; TCRdb lists only in-frame clones, some missing. The table has around 250,000 clones, 70% seen once. Source: PBMCs, taken after 24 months of ibrutinib treatment. The receptors come from a human donor with chronic lymphocytic leukemia.

The chain recombines TRBV28 with TRBJ2-2; D perhaps matches TRBD1 (5 bases). V shed 8 bases and J shed 1 base, with 8 bases lying between them. Germline V gives CDR1 MDHEN, CDR2 SYDVKM. The CDR3 is 13 amino acids. Here the CDR3 DNA reads TGTGCCAGCCTGGGGCTGAACACCGGGGAGCTGTTTTTT. It is translated as CASLGLNTGELFF.

This chain uses TRBV15 with TRBJ1-5, with a possible D match to TRBD1 (5 bases). The V end lost 8 bases, the J end lost 0 bases, and 11 bases lay between the germline ends. The CDR3 covers 14 residues. Germline CDR1 and CDR2: LNHNV and YYDKDF (reference sequence). The CDR3 region is CATRGTGSNQPQHF. DNA for the CDR3: TGTGCCACCCGTGGGACCGGTAGCAATCAGCCCCAGCATTTT.

V usage is TRBV25-1 and J usage is TRBJ2-2; the match to TRBD1 covers 8 bases. V shed 8 bases, J shed 10 bases, and the junction held 15 bases outside the gene matches. The CDR3 totals 15 residues. The germline V gene encodes CDR1 MGHDK and CDR2 SYGVNS. DNA for the CDR3: TGTGCCAGCCCTACCCCGGACAGGGTCTCCAAGGAGCTGTTTTTT. Translated, it gives CASPTPDRVSKELFF.

This clone appeared a few times. The chain employs TRBV14 and TRBJ2-4, with D unclear. V gave up 2 bases and J gave up 1 base, with 12 bases separating them. The V gene's germline CDR1 is SGHDN and CDR2 FVKESK. The CDR3 is 16 residues long. The CDR3 region is CASSQNPLGAKNIQYF. The CDR3 nucleotides are TGTGCCAGCAGCCAAAATCCACTGGGGGCCAAAAACATTCAGTACTTC.

The chain employs TRBV6-6 and TRBJ1-1; perhaps TRBD1 as D (6 bases). CDR1 is MNHNY and CDR2 is SVGAGI in the germline V gene (reference sequence). V was cut by 7 bases and J by 3 bases, with 12 bases left in between. The CDR3 has 13 residues. The CDR3 here is CASTGAVDTEAFF. CDR3 DNA: TGTGCCAGCACGGGGGCAGTTGACACTGAAGCTTTCTTT.

The V call is TRBV7-9, the J call TRBJ2-7, with 13 bases lining up with TRBD2. Looked up from germline, CDR1 is SEHNR and CDR2 is FQNEAQ (reference sequence). Losses at the gene ends were 3 bases for V and 2 bases for J; bases not matched to a gene: 4. The CDR3 has 16 amino acids. The CDR3 loop is CASSFQTSGRPYEQYF. CDR3 DNA sequence: TGTGCCAGCAGCTTCCAGACTAGCGGGAGGCCCTACGAGCAGTACTTC.

The chain carries TRBV19 and TRBJ2-1; D not certain. V lost 4 bases and J lost 5, with 12 bases in between. The CDR3 spans 14 residues. Germline V lookup: CDR1 LNHDA, CDR2 SQIVND (reference sequence). Here the CDR3 DNA reads TGTGCCAGTAGTACCAATTTAGTTGACAATGAGCAGTTCTTC. It codes for CASSTNLVDNEQFF.

The chain has TRBV28 and TRBJ2-2; no firm D call. CDR3 length: 14 residues. Germline V gene data show CDR1 as MDHEN and CDR2 as SYDVKM. V lost 8 bases, J lost 1 base, and 11 bases lay in between. The chain's CDR3 is CASLKDLNTGELFF. The CDR3 region has the DNA TGTGCCAGCCTTAAGGATCTGAACACCGGGGAGCTGTTTTTT.

The CDR3 coding sequence is TGTGCCAGCAGTTTGAGCAGGACAGGGAATACATACGAGCAGTACTTC. Translated: CASSLSRTGNTYEQYF. V usage is TRBV27 and J usage is TRBJ2-7; 8 bases agree with TRBD1. After removal of 3 bases from V and 4 bases from J, the junction contained 11 bases not matched to a gene. Germline CDR1 reads MNHEY; CDR2 reads SMNVEV (reference sequence). The CDR3 has 16 residues.

This chain connects TRBV19 to TRBJ1-1; 7 nucleotides match TRBD1. CDR1 is LNHDA and CDR2 is SQIVND in the germline V gene (reference sequence). This CDR3 is 14 amino acids long. V shed 5 bases, J shed 1 base, and the junction held 4 bases outside the gene matches. The CDR3 reads CASSANRGNTEAFF. CDR3 bases: TGTGCCAGTAGTGCCAACAGGGGGAACACTGAAGCTTTCTTT.

This clone was counted once. V usage is TRBV29-1 and J usage is TRBJ1-1, with D unresolved. Trimming left V 3 bases short and J 8 bases short, with 10 bases between. This CDR3 is built from 11 residues. Germline lookup yields CDR1 SQVTM and CDR2 ANQGSEA. The CDR3 sequence is CSVDGPGEAFF. The CDR3 nucleotides are TGCAGCGTTGATGGTCCTGGCGAAGCTTTCTTT.

The sample holds a few counts of this clone. In DNA form, the CDR3 reads TGTGCCAGCAGTCCGCGGGGGGGACTAGAGACCCAGTACTTC. This encodes CASSPRGGLETQYF. This chain links TRBV25-1 with TRBJ2-5, with 9 nucleotides matching TRBD2. This CDR3 spans 14 amino acids. V trimming: 5 bases; J trimming: 4 bases; junction bases outside the gene matches: 5. The germline CDR1 and CDR2 sequences are MGHDK and SYGVNS.

As for this clone: At one of its ends the junction is not consistent with the germline gene, which may arise from a read error. V gene TRBV6-5 combines with J gene TRBJ2-7, with 13 bases lining up with TRBD2. The germline V gene has CDR1 MNHEY and CDR2 SVGAGI. This CDR3 has 16 amino acids. In DNA form, the CDR3 reads TGTGCCAGCAGTTACTCACCGGGACTAGCGGGACTAGAGCAGGACTTC. Translated: CASSYSPGLAGLEQDF.

The gene calls are TRBV29-1 and TRBJ2-1; TRBD2 matches at 13 bases. The CDR3 is made up of 15 amino acids. The junction had 9 bases not matched to a gene; V was cut back by 6 bases and J by 7 bases. Germline-derived CDR1 and CDR2 are SQVTM and ANQGSEA. CDR3 DNA sequence: TGCAGCGTCGACCCGACTAGCGGGAGGAGAAATGAGCAGTTCTTC. Protein: CSVDPTSGRRNEQFF.

This clone was seen repeatedly, ten times or more. The chain recombines TRBV6-5 with TRBJ2-2, with D unclear. Germline lookup yields CDR1 MNHEY and CDR2 SVGAGI. V lost 6 bases, J lost 0 bases, and 8 bases lay in between. CDR3 length: 14 amino acids. CDR3 in amino acids: CASRIGPNTGELFF. The CDR3 nucleotides are TGTGCCAGCAGGATAGGGCCGAACACCGGGGAGCTGTTTTTT.

This chain connects TRBV10-3 to TRBJ1-3, with D maybe TRBD1 (5 bases). Germline CDR1 is ENHRY and CDR2 is SYGVKD. The V end lost 0 bases, the J end lost 6 bases, and 15 bases lay between the germline ends. This CDR3 comprises 16 residues. Here the CDR3 DNA reads TGTGCCATCAGTGAGTCGGAGACAGCGACTCTAAACACCATATATTTT. The encoded protein is CAISESETATLNTIYF.

This clone was seen a handful of times. The rearrangement joins TRBV6-5 to TRBJ2-5, with TRBD1 identical over 10 bases. Germline loops: CDR1 MNHEY, CDR2 SVGAGI. J was trimmed by 4 bases and V by 6 bases; bases with no gene match: 5. This CDR3 spans 14 amino acids. This CDR3 is CASRPGTGAETQYF. The CDR3, as DNA: TGTGCCAGCAGGCCCGGGACAGGGGCAGAGACCCAGTACTTC.

This chain links TRBV10-3 with TRBJ1-5; no definite D call. Trimming shortened V by 0 bases and J by 6 bases, and 9 bases separated the two germline ends. Germline CDR1 ENHRY, CDR2 SYGVKD. This CDR3 comprises 14 residues. CDR3 protein: CAISESVTFQPQHF. The CDR3, as DNA: TGTGCCATCAGTGAGTCCGTTACATTTCAGCCCCAGCATTTT.

The CDR3, as DNA: TGCGCCAGCAGCCAAGATCGGTCCGTTACCGGGGAGCTGTTTTTT. Its protein product is CASSQDRSVTGELFF. The rearrangement joins TRBV4-3 to TRBJ2-2, with no clear D. Trimming removed 0 bases from V and 5 bases from J, with 10 bases in between. Germline V gives CDR1 LGHNA, CDR2 YSLEER. The CDR3 contains 15 residues.

This clone was counted a few times. V gene TRBV7-2 combines with J gene TRBJ2-3, with D hard to call. Germline V lookup: CDR1 SGHTA, CDR2 FQGNSA. Trimming pared 4 bases from V and 1 base from J, leaving 6 bases between. This CDR3 has 13 amino acids. The chain's CDR3 is CASSSVGTDTQYF. Written as DNA, the CDR3 is TGTGCCAGCAGCTCCGTCGGCACAGATACGCAGTATTTT.

This clone was seen a handful of times. This chain joins TRBV4-2 and TRBJ1-2; 8 positions agree with TRBD1. The CDR3 is 16 residues long. Germline assignment: CDR1 LGHNA and CDR2 YNFKEQ. V was pared by 0 bases and J by 3 bases, with 6 bases of the junction left unmatched. The CDR3 loop reads CASSQESTGGYYGYTF. DNA of the CDR3: TGTGCCAGCAGCCAAGAAAGCACAGGGGGTTACTATGGCTACACCTTC.

The chain links TRBV28 to TRBJ2-3, with TRBD1 matching 8 bases. V shed 7 bases and J 5 bases; nucleotides not matched to a gene: 17. This CDR3 has 17 residues. Germline loops: CDR1 MDHEN, CDR2 SYDVKM. The CDR3 here is CASTPSPGTGPGDTQYF. DNA for the CDR3: TGTGCCAGCACCCCTTCACCCGGGACAGGCCCCGGAGATACGCAGTATTTT. Full variable domain (outside the CDR3, taken from reference TRBV28 and TRBJ2-3): DVKVTQSSRYLVKRTGEKVFLECVQDMDHENMFWYRQDPGLGLRLIYFSYDVKMKEKGDIPEGYSVSREKKERFSLILESASTNQTSMYLCASTPSPGTGPGDTQYFGPGTRLTVL.

The rearrangement uses TRBV28 and TRBJ2-7, with D perhaps assigned TRBD1 or TRBD2 (5 bases each). Germline V lookup: CDR1 MDHEN, CDR2 SYDVKM. CDR3 length: 15 residues. With 5 bases removed from V and 5 bases from J, the gap between germline ends came to 19 bases. The CDR3 reads CASSNEGIRGNEQYF. The CDR3 DNA reads as TGTGCCAGCAGTAACGAGGGGATTCGGGGAAACGAGCAGTACTTC.

V gene TRBV5-1 combines with J gene TRBJ1-2; D might be TRBD1 (5 bases). The V end lost 7 bases, the J end lost 2 bases, and 15 bases lay between the germline ends. CDR3 length equals 14 residues. The germline V gene has CDR1 SGHRS and CDR2 YFSETQ. Written as DNA, the CDR3 is TGCGCCAGCCGCCTTGACAGTTCCAACTATGGCTACACCTTC. Its translation: CASRLDSSNYGYTF.

The chain has TRBV5-1 and TRBJ2-2; TRBD1 agrees at 10 bases. From germline, CDR1 is SGHRS and CDR2 YFSETQ. The junction had 12 bases not matched to a gene; V was cut back by 4 bases and J by 0 bases. The CDR3 runs 19 residues. The CDR3 spells CASSTTWGQGIPNTGELFF. DNA of the CDR3: TGCGCCAGCAGCACCACTTGGGGACAGGGGATCCCGAACACCGGGGAGCTGTTTTTT.

The genes are TRBV18 and TRBJ2-5; 7 bases fit TRBD1. V lost 6 bases to trimming and J lost 2 bases; unmatched junction nucleotides: 12. Germline V gene lookup returns CDR1 KGHSH and CDR2 LQKENI. The CDR3 extends over 16 amino acids. CDR3 DNA sequence: TGTGCCAGCTCCCTGGAAGACAGGGTCCGACAAGAGACCCAGTACTTC. It codes for CASSLEDRVRQETQYF.